These T cell receptor beta chains were read from a single sample in a study of T cells in Graves' hyperthyroidism and ophthalmopathy. TCRdb re-derived calls from the multiplex PCR reads in MiXCR, one entry per CDR3 protein. The table records 40,000 to 60,000 distinct CDR3 sequences, roughly half of them present only once. Sequencing used peripheral blood or thyroid tissue (not recorded which). All receptors come from a man aged 18 to 30 with Graves' hyperthyroidism. Each CDR3 is given with its conserved first and last residue. Each record gives: J gene, V gene, clone size, D gene, CDR3 protein, CDR3 DNA. A D gene is named only where the DNA matches it firmly. The size entry is marked missing in some rows and otherwise reads once, few, many or a size class.

J: TRBJ2-3
V: TRBV6-1
size: few
D: NA
CDR3: CATNRGTGGTDTQYF
DNA: TGTGCCACAAACCGGGGGACCGGGGGCACAGATACGCAGTATTTT

J: TRBJ1-4
V: TRBV7-2
size: NA
D: NA
CDR3: CASSRQATNEKLFF
DNA: TGCGCCAGCAGCAGACAAGCAACTAATGAAAAACTGTTTTTT

J: TRBJ1-3
V: TRBV29-1
size: NA
D: NA
CDR3: CGVEGETSSVGNTIYF
DNA: TGCGGCGTTGAAGGAGAAACTAGCTCGGTTGGAAACACCATATATTTT

J: TRBJ1-1
V: TRBV2
size: NA
D: NA
CDR3: CASSPLAGNTEAFF
DNA: TGTGCCAGCAGTCCGCTGGCAGGTAACACTGAAGCTTTCTTT

J: TRBJ1-2
V: TRBV29-1
size: NA
D: TRBD1
CDR3: CSVDGTGYGYTF
DNA: TGCAGCGTTGACGGGACAGGGTACGGCTACACCTTC

J: TRBJ1-6
V: TRBV20-1
size: NA
D: TRBD1
CDR3: CSARETTGSNSPLHF
DNA: TGCAGTGCTAGAGAGACGACAGGGAGTAATTCACCCCTCCACTTT

J: TRBJ1-5
V: TRBV7-2
size: many
D: NA
CDR3: CASSLYGGSNQPQHF
DNA: TGTGCCAGCAGCTTATATGGGGGTTCCAATCAGCCCCAGCATTTT

J: TRBJ1-3
V: TRBV15
size: NA
D: NA
CDR3: CATSREVDRPSQRNTIYF
DNA: TGTGCCACCAGCAGAGAGGTAGACCGACCGAGTCAGCGAAACACCATATATTTT

J: TRBJ1-5
V: TRBV19
size: NA
D: NA
CDR3: CASSIGTSRYF
DNA: TGTGCCAGTAGTATTGGGACATCCAGGTATTTT

J: TRBJ2-5
V: TRBV20-1
size: NA
D: NA
CDR3: CSAVDQETQYF
DNA: TGCAGTGCCGTAGACCAAGAGACCCAGTACTTC

J: TRBJ2-7
V: TRBV6-4
size: few
D: TRBD2
CDR3: CASSDSCLIAGPSVWQREQYF
DNA: TGTGCCAGCAGTGACTCGTGCCTAATAGCGGGACCTTCGGTCTGGCAGAGAGAGCAGTACTTC

J: TRBJ1-3
V: TRBV7-2
size: NA
D: TRBD1
CDR3: CASSYRQGANTIYF
DNA: TGTGCCAGCAGCTATAGACAGGGGGCAAACACCATATATTTT

J: TRBJ1-3
V: TRBV29-1
size: NA
D: NA
CDR3: CSVVPGSGNTIYF
DNA: TGCAGCGTTGTGCCGGGTTCTGGAAACACCATATATTTT

J: TRBJ1-2
V: TRBV9
size: NA
D: NA
CDR3: CASSVGTLRAGYTF
DNA: TGTGCCAGCAGCGTCGGGACACTCCGCGCGGGCTACACCTTC

J: TRBJ1-5
V: TRBV20-1
size: NA
D: TRBD1
CDR3: CSAPGTGRDQPQHF
DNA: TGCAGTGCGCCCGGGACAGGGAGGGATCAGCCCCAGCATTTT

J: TRBJ2-7
V: TRBV15
size: NA
D: NA
CDR3: CATSRDRGEVVQYF
DNA: TGTGCCACCAGCAGAGACAGAGGGGAAGTTGTGCAGTACTTC

J: TRBJ2-7
V: TRBV29-1
size: few
D: TRBD2
CDR3: CSVGWSSGYEQYF
DNA: TGCAGCGTTGGTTGGTCTAGCGGCTACGAGCAGTACTTC

J: TRBJ1-5
V: TRBV15
size: NA
D: NA
CDR3: CATSIRGLGQPQHF
DNA: TGTGCCACCAGCATCAGGGGATTGGGTCAGCCCCAGCATTTT

J: TRBJ1-3
V: TRBV7-2
size: many
D: NA
CDR3: CASSLGGGEGNTIYF
DNA: TGTGCCAGCAGCTTAGGGGGGGGAGAAGGAAACACCATATATTTT

J: TRBJ2-2
V: TRBV29-1
size: NA
D: NA
CDR3: CSASENTGELFF
DNA: TGCAGCGCTAGCGAAAACACCGGGGAGCTGTTTTTT